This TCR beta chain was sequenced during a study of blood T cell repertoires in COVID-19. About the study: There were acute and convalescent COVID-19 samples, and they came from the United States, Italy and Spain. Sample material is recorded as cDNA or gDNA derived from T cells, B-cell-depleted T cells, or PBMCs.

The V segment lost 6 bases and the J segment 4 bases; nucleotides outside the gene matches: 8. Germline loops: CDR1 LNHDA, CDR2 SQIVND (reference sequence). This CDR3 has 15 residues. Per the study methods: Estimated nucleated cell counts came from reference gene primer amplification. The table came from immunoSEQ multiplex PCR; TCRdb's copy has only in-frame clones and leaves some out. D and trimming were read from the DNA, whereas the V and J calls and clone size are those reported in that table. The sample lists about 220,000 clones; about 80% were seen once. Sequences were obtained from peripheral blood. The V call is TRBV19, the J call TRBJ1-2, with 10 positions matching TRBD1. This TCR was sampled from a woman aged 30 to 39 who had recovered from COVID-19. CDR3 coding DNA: TGTGCCAGTAGGAAGACAGGGGGCCGGGGCTATGGCTACACCTTC. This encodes CASRKTGGRGYGYTF.